This T cell receptor (beta chain) came from a study of blood T cell repertoires in COVID-19. In the original workflow: Reference gene primer amplification gave estimated nucleated cell counts. Measured with immunoSEQ multiplex PCR; TCRdb has only the in-frame clones, and not every one. Clone size and the V and J calls come from that table; the DNA yielded D and trimming. Of 150,000 to 200,000 clones listed, around four fifths are singletons. Between the trimmed V and J ends, which lost 7 bases and 5 bases, there was a span of 12 bases. The length of the CDR3 is 13 residues. While infection was still active, Seattle patients were enrolled and then followed longitudinally.

This chain uses TRBV12-3 or TRBV12-4 with TRBJ2-1; D ambiguous. This receptor was identified in a woman in her seventies with COVID-19, enrolled during active disease. Sequenced: peripheral blood. CDR3 sequence (DNA): TGTGCCAGCACCTCGAGGCCGAACAATGAGCAGTTCTTC. Translated: CASTSRPNNEQFF.